This passage covers 5 T cell receptor beta chains from one sample sequenced in a study of a mutant IDH1 vaccine in newly diagnosed glioma. Stated time point: baseline, week 1 (first vaccination visit). Treatment denoted: pre-vaccination baseline after standard-of-care therapy. The assay was immunoSEQ multiplex PCR, and TCRdb's table has in-frame clones only and misses some. There are tens of thousands of clones in the sample; about nine tenths occur only once, and over 2% lies in the top ten. Sequenced material: PBMCs, taken from a glioma patient treated with radiotherapy, temozolomide or both. These receptors all come from a man aged 40-49 years with glioma.

This clone showed up just a few times. The gene calls are TRBV4-1 and TRBJ1-2; TRBD1 matches at 9 bases. The ends lost 3 bases at V and 6 bases at J; junction bases unmatched: 5. The CDR3 spans 14 residues. Looked up from germline, CDR1 is MGHRA and CDR2 is YSYEKL. In DNA form, the CDR3 reads TGCGCCAGCAGCCACCCGGGACAGGGAAATGGCTACACCTTC. Encoded protein: CASSHPGQGNGYTF.

V usage is TRBV6-1 and J usage is TRBJ2-1; D unresolved. Trimming cost V 2 bases and J 1 base, with 0 bases left between them. The CDR3 is 12 residues long. Per germline, CDR1 MNHNS and CDR2 SASEGT. This chain's CDR3 is CASSESYNEQFF. Written as DNA, the CDR3 is TGTGCCAGCAGTGAATCCTACAATGAGCAGTTCTTC.

The rearrangement uses TRBV7-2 and TRBJ1-3; weak D call: TRBD1 (5 bases). Trimming cost V 3 bases and J 3 bases, with 15 bases left between them. The CDR3 runs 16 residues. CDR1 and CDR2 from the germline V gene are SGHTA and FQGNSA. CDR3 amino acids: CASSFDVGARGNTIYF. CDR3 coding DNA: TGTGCCAGCAGCTTCGACGTCGGGGCTCGTGGAAACACCATATATTTT.

The rearrangement uses TRBV6-5 and TRBJ1-2; weak D call: TRBD1 (5 bases). Germline CDR1 MNHEY, CDR2 SVGAGI. The germline V and J ends were trimmed by 3 bases and 5 bases, with 10 bases remaining between them. The CDR3 runs to 13 residues. The CDR3 here is CASSYTGRYGYTF. The CDR3 DNA reads as TGTGCCAGCAGTTATACAGGAAGATATGGCTACACCTTC.

Comments on this clone: The junction and the germline gene differ at one end; a read error may be behind it. The rearrangement links TRBV7-2 to TRBJ2-7, with a weak D call TRBD1 (6 bases). Germline-derived CDR1 and CDR2 are SGHTA and FQGNSA. The CDR3 totals 12 residues. For the CDR3, the DNA is TGTGCCTCAGCAGGGGTTGGGGCGTTCGGGGACTTC. It encodes CASAGVGAFGDF. Together with reference TRBV7-2 and TRBJ2-7, the CDR3 gives the full variable domain: GAGVSQSPSNKVTEKGKDVELRCDPISGHTALYWYRQSLGQGLEFLIYFQGNSAPDKSGLPSDRFSAERTGGSVSTLTIQRTQQEDSAVYLCASAGVGAFGDFGPGTRLTVT.